This T cell receptor beta chain was captured by sequencing in a study of OX40 agonist ivuxolimab in advanced cancers. Peripheral blood came from all dose cohorts at three timepoints. This clone was seen a handful of times. The CDR3 loop spans 14 amino acids. Germline CDR1 and CDR2: GTSNPN and SVGIG (reference sequence). V lost 2 bases, J lost 6 bases, and 5 bases stayed unmatched. Some clones are missing from TCRdb's copy, which holds only in-frame ones; the method was immunoSEQ multiplex PCR. The table lists 30,000 to 45,000 clones, roughly nine tenths of them singletons. Source: CD4+ or CD8+ T cells sorted from blood, taken in a trial of the OX40 agonist ivuxolimab. This rearrangement joins TRBV30 to TRBJ1-5, with 9 bases fitting TRBD1. The clonotype was recovered from an adult with an advanced solid tumor such as melanoma, head and neck, liver or kidney cancer. The chain's CDR3 is CAWSMGQGVQPQHF. DNA of the CDR3: TGTGCCTGGAGTATGGGACAGGGTGTTCAGCCCCAGCATTTT.